This T cell receptor (beta chain) was profiled in a study of blood T cell repertoires in COVID-19. Turning to the study itself: The United States, Italy and Spain were the sources of the acute and convalescent COVID-19 samples. Sample material is recorded as cDNA or gDNA derived from T cells, B-cell-depleted T cells, or PBMCs.

Patients in Seattle were enrolled during active infection, then followed longitudinally. Original data processing: Quantification of nucleated cells was approximated via reference gene primer amplification. The assay was immunoSEQ multiplex PCR, and TCRdb's table has in-frame clones only and misses some. That table supplies the V and J calls and clone size; D and trimming were determined from the DNA. The sample shows about 190,000 clones, 80% to 90% of them seen only once. V lost 5 bases to trimming and J lost 2 bases, with 7 bases between them. CDR3 length: 12 residues. The receptor comes from a woman in her 70s with COVID-19, enrolled during active disease. The chain is built from TRBV12-3 or TRBV12-4 and TRBJ2-7; D is unresolved. Sequenced: peripheral blood. In DNA form, the CDR3 reads TGTGCCAGCAGTCCCATAGCCTACGAGCAGTACTTC. Residues: CASSPIAYEQYF.